This T cell receptor (beta chain) was obtained from a study of pediatric ulcerative colitis. Generated by immunoSEQ multiplex PCR, the TCRdb table keeps only in-frame clones and is missing some. The repertoire holds tens of thousands of clones, with about 78% as singletons. During colonoscopy, one to two rectal pinch biopsies were collected. The CDR3 extends over 15 amino acids. V shed 8 bases and J 4 bases; nucleotides not matched to a gene: 11. CDR1 and CDR2 (germline): SNHLY, FYNNEI. This chain joins TRBV2 and TRBJ2-3; 8 bases line up with TRBD2. The receptor's source is a girl aged 5-17 years with moderate ulcerative colitis. Sequencing input: gut tissue. CDR3 nucleotides: TGTGCCAGCTCCCCCACCGGGAGGGTCCCAGATACGCAGTATTTT. Its protein is CASSPTGRVPDTQYF.